These T cell receptor beta chains were read from a single sample in a study of spatial heterogeneity in lung cancer. TCRdb reanalysed the 5' RACE reads using MiXCR and keeps one entry per CDR3 protein. The sample lists around 110,000 distinct CDR3 sequences, 12% occurring once. The specimen was PBMCs, collected at follow-up. All receptors derive from a male donor with early-stage non-small cell lung cancer. Each CDR3 is given with its conserved first and last residue. The D gene is left open where the match is weak. Clone size, where shown, is once, few, many, or a class for clones that have expanded.

NA	NA	TRBV4-3	TRBJ2-5	TGCGCCGGCAGCCAGCAAGGACTCGGGGAGACCCAGTACTTC	CAGSQQGLGETQYF
few	TRBD1	TRBV5-1	TRBJ1-1	TGCGCCAGCAGCCCCAGGGACAGGTCCCCGAACACTGAAGCTTTCTTT	CASSPRDRSPNTEAFF
many	TRBD2	TRBV10-3	TRBJ2-3	TGTGCCACCACTAGCGGGCCCGATACGCAGTATTTT	CATTSGPDTQYF
few	NA	TRBV30	TRBJ1-1	TGTGCCTGGAGTGTACAGAAAGGAACTGAAGCTTTCTTT	CAWSVQKGTEAFF
few	NA	TRBV10-3	TRBJ1-1	TGTGCCATCAGTGTTACGCCAGGGGACACTGAAGCTTTCTTT	CAISVTPGDTEAFF
few	NA	TRBV20-1	TRBJ2-1	TGCAGTGCAATTCAGCGACTTGAGCAGTTCTTC	CSAIQRLEQFF
few	NA	TRBV9	TRBJ1-5	TGTGCCAGCAGCGTAGCTGTAGGGCCGGAACCCCAGCATTTT	CASSVAVGPEPQHF
many	NA	TRBV6-2/TRBV6-3	TRBJ2-7	TGTGCCAGCACCCGGCCGTCTAGCTCCTACGAGCAGTACTTC	CASTRPSSSYEQYF
NA	NA	TRBV7-3	TRBJ2-1	TGTGCCAGCAGCTCTCCCTTAGCCAATGAGCAGTTCTTC	CASSSPLANEQFF
NA	NA	TRBV28	TRBJ1-4	TGTGCCAGCTTGGGGGACCGCCCAACGGAATGGAGGTTGTTTTTT	CASLGDRPTEWRLFF
few	NA	TRBV7-6	TRBJ1-5	TGTGCCAGCAGCTTAAGGCGGGGCAATCAGCCCCAGCATTTT	CASSLRRGNQPQHF
NA	NA	TRBV6-6	TRBJ1-5	TGTGCCAGCAGTACAGGGCAGGGATATCAGCCCCAGCATTTT	CASSTGQGYQPQHF
few	NA	TRBV12-3/TRBV12-4	TRBJ2-1	TGTGCCAGCAGTTCGCTAGGTTTGCAGTTCTTC	CASSSLGLQFF
few	TRBD1	TRBV20-1	TRBJ1-2	TGCAGTGCAGAAGGGACAGGCGATGGCTACACCTTC	CSAEGTGDGYTF
few	TRBD1	TRBV13	TRBJ1-6	TGTGCCAGCAGCTTAAGGACAGGGGGCCAGAATTCACCCCTCCACTTT	CASSLRTGGQNSPLHF
NA	NA	TRBV6-5	TRBJ1-5	TGTGCCAGCAGTCCCCGGACAGCCAATCAGCCCCAGCATTTT	CASSPRTANQPQHF
few	NA	TRBV4-1	TRBJ2-5	TGCGCCAGCAGCCTTGAAGTTGCGGGTGAGACCCAGTACTTC	CASSLEVAGETQYF
few	NA	TRBV7-9	TRBJ2-7	TGTGCCAGCAGCTTAGAAGAGACAGGTACCTACGAGCAGTACTTC	CASSLEETGTYEQYF
few	TRBD1	TRBV4-2	TRBJ1-4	TGTGCCAGCAGCCAAGAACTTTATAGGACAGGGGACAATGAAAAACTGTTTTTT	CASSQELYRTGDNEKLFF
NA	TRBD1	TRBV5-8	TRBJ2-6	TGTGCCAGCAAAATGACAGGGATAAGCTCTGGGGCCAACGTCCTGACTTTC	CASKMTGISSGANVLTF
many	TRBD1	TRBV5-5	TRBJ1-4	TGTGCCAGCAGCTTGGGGACAGGGGGTGAAAAACTGTTTTTT	CASSLGTGGEKLFF
few	TRBD1	TRBV30	TRBJ1-6	TGTGCCTGGAGCCGGACAGGGGGCTCACCCCTCCACTTT	CAWSRTGGSPLHF
once	NA	TRBV10-1	TRBJ2-7	TGCGCCAGCAGTGGCCTAGGGGAGGAGGGAGTCTTTTCCTACGAGCAGTACTTC	CASSGLGEEGVFSYEQYF
NA	NA	TRBV4-2	TRBJ1-1	TGTGCCAGCAGCCCACCAGAACGGACCACTGAAGCTTTCTTT	CASSPPERTTEAFF